This T cell receptor beta chain emerged from a study of T cell repertoires in aging, cancer and after chemotherapy. Looking at the study overall: Clear clonal overlap appeared across healthy donor samples taken over several months to years. Whole-study results and caveats: Median generation probability rose over the chemotherapy interval in each cancer cohort, suggesting rebound thymic output. Age-matched healthy donors had significantly more diverse, less clonal blood TCR repertoires than untreated cancer patients. Immunological memory after chemotherapy cannot be judged from the repertoire data.

Deletions cut 0 bases from V and 6 bases from J, with 14 bases between. Per the germline V gene, CDR1 is DFQATT and CDR2 is SNEGSKA (reference sequence). The CDR3 is 14 residues long. TRB rearrangements spanning V, D and J were amplified using mixed TRB-A/B primers. A single record per CDR3 protein comes from TCRdb applying MiXCR to the multiplex PCR reads. The profile covers around 13,000 distinct CDR3 sequences, with 21% appearing a single time and around 5.8% taken by the ten largest. Amplification of TCR beta used genomic DNA extracted from peripheral blood. Of note for this clonotype: Its antigen is not identified.

The chain recombines TRBV20-1 with TRBJ1-2, with a tentative D call TRBD1 (6 bases). Sequenced input: blood. The source of this sequence is a human donor in good health. The CDR3 sequence: CSARDQGSGDGYTF. CDR3 bases: TGCAGTGCTAGAGATCAGGGGTCAGGGGATGGCTACACCTTC.